The 23 T cell receptor beta chains below were found in one sample sequenced in a study of blood T cells in healthy people across ages. A J-beta primer mix and a sample-barcoded 5' primer were used in a second PCR of about 7 to 12 cycles. TCRdb used MiXCR to reprocess the 5' RACE reads, holding one entry per CDR3 protein. The data contain 1 million or so distinct CDR3 sequences, roughly 24% of them singletons. These data were likewise used in another study, on T cells of mothers and their children.

Sequencing was carried out using blood. Receptors were obtained from a girl aged 2 to 10 in good health.

The rearrangement uses TRBV6-5 and TRBJ1-2, with no clear D. V lost 5 bases and J 8 bases, leaving 15 bases between the germline ends. Germline CDR1 reads MNHEY; CDR2 reads SVGAGI. The CDR3 is 13 amino acids. The CDR3 DNA reads TGTGCCAGCAGTCCTTCTCCGTCATGGGGCTACACCTTC. Translating gives CASSPSPSWGYTF.

This clonotype was observed a few times. CDR3: CSARQQPNNEQFF. DNA of the CDR3: TGCAGTGCTAGACAGCAACCAAACAATGAGCAGTTCTTC. The chain couples TRBV20-1 to TRBJ2-1; D unresolved. The CDR3 extends over 13 amino acids. V was shortened by 2 bases and J by 5 bases, with 10 bases between the two germline ends. Germline CDR1 reads DFQATT; CDR2 reads SNEGSKA (reference sequence).

This clonotype was seen a few times. CDR3 sequence (DNA): TGTGCCAGCAGTGACAAGCCTAGGATCGGCAATGAGCAGTTCTTC. Residues: CASSDKPRIGNEQFF. The chain has TRBV2 and TRBJ2-5; no clear D. The closer fit of TRBJ2-1 to the DNA end suggests the J call may be wrong. The V gene's germline CDR1 is SNHLY and CDR2 FYNNEI. The CDR3 is 15 amino acids.

This clonotype appeared a few times. This chain uses TRBV25-1 with TRBJ1-1; 8 bases are shared with TRBD1. With V trimmed by 2 bases and J by 4 bases, 6 bases remained unmatched. CDR3 length: 15 residues. Germline-derived CDR1 and CDR2 are MGHDK and SYGVNS. The CDR3 reads CASSEHGQGATEAFF. The CDR3, as DNA: TGTGCCAGCAGTGAACACGGACAGGGAGCCACTGAAGCTTTCTTT.

The chain links TRBV4-1 to TRBJ2-5, with 9 positions matching TRBD2. CDR1 MGHRA and CDR2 YSYEKL come from the germline V gene. This CDR3 contains 16 residues. V was pared by 0 bases and J by 4 bases, with 6 bases of the junction left unmatched. CDR3 amino acids: CASSQDSLAGRETQYF. The CDR3 coding sequence is TGCGCCAGCAGCCAAGATAGCCTAGCGGGGAGAGAGACCCAGTACTTC.

The chain is built from TRBV20-1 and TRBJ2-7; possibly TRBD2 for D (5 bases). Matching the DNA end better, TRBJ2-1 makes the J call doubtful. CDR1 and CDR2 (germline): DFQATT, SNEGSKA (reference sequence). This CDR3 is built from 13 residues. The CDR3 region is CSARDRERHEQFF. DNA for the CDR3: TGCAGTGCTAGAGATAGGGAGCGGCATGAGCAGTTCTTC.

V usage is TRBV5-1 and J usage is TRBJ2-2; D may match TRBD1 or TRBD2 (6 bases each). Germline assignment: CDR1 SGHRS and CDR2 YFSETQ. The CDR3 has 15 residues. V was shortened by 0 bases and J by 6 bases, with 12 bases between the two germline ends. The chain's CDR3 is CASSLETGGAGELFF. Written as DNA, the CDR3 is TGCGCCAGCAGCTTGGAGACAGGCGGGGCCGGGGAGCTGTTTTTT.

The J gene is TRBJ2-5, the V gene TRBV9; 11 nucleotides match TRBD1. The CDR3 has 18 amino acids. In germline, CDR1 is SGDLS, CDR2 YYNGEE. J gave up 1 base and V 3 bases, and 11 bases lay outside the gene matches. CDR3 DNA: TGTGCCAGCAGCGAGGGGTCTGGACAGGGGGCGTTCCAAGAGACCCAGTACTTC. This encodes CASSEGSGQGAFQETQYF.

J is TRBJ2-5 and V is TRBV20-1; D may be TRBD1 or TRBD2 (6 bases each). Germline values: CDR1 DFQATT, CDR2 SNEGSKA (reference sequence). This CDR3 spans 14 amino acids. The V end was cut by 6 bases, the J end by 4 bases, with 18 bases between. CDR3 coding DNA: TGCAGTGCCCTTCTCGGGGGCCGGATAGAGACCCAGTACTTC. Its translation is CSALLGGRIETQYF.

The genes are TRBV29-1 and TRBJ2-1, with 10 bases aligning to TRBD1. TRBJ2-7 explains the end of the DNA better; the J call may be wrong. This CDR3 has 12 amino acids. The germline CDR1 and CDR2 sequences are SQVTM and ANQGSEA. The CDR3 region has the DNA TGCAGCGTTGGACAGGGGGCCAACGAGCAGTACTTC. This gives the protein CSVGQGANEQYF.

This clonotype was seen a single time. One junction end disagrees with the germline gene, perhaps due to a read error. The chain is built from TRBV9 and TRBJ2-5, with 8 positions matching TRBD2. In germline, CDR1 is SGDLS, CDR2 YYNGEE. This CDR3 comprises 16 residues. The DNA of the CDR3 is TGTGCCAGCAGCGTAGTTGGAGCGGGAGAACAAGAGACCCGGTACTTC. This sequence encodes CASSVVGAGEQETRYF.

This clonotype was observed at least ten times. The rearrangement joins TRBV4-2 to TRBJ2-3; no reliable D call. The germline V gene has CDR1 LGHNA and CDR2 YNFKEQ. Deletions cut 2 bases from V and 2 bases from J, with 2 bases between. This CDR3 contains 12 residues. CDR3 residues: CASSQTTDTQYF. CDR3 in DNA: TGTGCCAGCAGCCAAACCACAGATACGCAGTATTTT.

The rearrangement uses TRBV7-2 and TRBJ2-3; 9 bases match TRBD2. Germline CDR1 and CDR2: SGHTA and FQGNSA. The J segment lost 5 bases and the V segment lost 4 bases, leaving 13 bases of the junction unmatched. CDR3 length: 17 residues. The CDR3 spells CASSYVYSGSAKDTQYF. CDR3 bases: TGTGCCAGCAGCTACGTTTATAGCGGGAGTGCGAAAGATACGCAGTATTTT. The whole variable domain, filled in from reference TRBV7-2 and TRBJ2-3, reads GAGVSQSPSNKVTEKGKDVELRCDPISGHTALYWYRQSLGQGLEFLIYFQGNSAPDKSGLPSDRFSAERTGGSVSTLTIQRTQQEDSAVYLCASSYVYSGSAKDTQYFGPGTRLTVL.

This clonotype was observed a handful of times. The chain couples TRBV12-3 or TRBV12-4 to TRBJ2-7, with D unclear. Trimming removed 4 bases from V and 6 bases from J, with 19 bases in between. CDR3 size: 15 residues. As DNA, the CDR3 is TGTGCCAGCAGTTCTCCTGACGGGTGGGTGGGCGAGCAGTACTTC. Encoded protein: CASSSPDGWVGEQYF.

In this sample, this clonotype turned up a few times. V is TRBV25-1 and J is TRBJ2-1, with TRBD1 matching 7 bases. Germline V gives CDR1 MGHDK, CDR2 SYGVNS. Trimming removed 8 bases from V and 2 bases from J; junction bases left unmatched: 3. The CDR3 is 13 residues long. The CDR3 DNA sequence: TGTGCCAGCTGGGGGACAGCCTACAATGAGCAGTTCTTC. Translating gives CASWGTAYNEQFF.

Only a few counts were recorded for this clonotype. CDR3 amino acids: CASSLDASQPQHF. CDR3 sequence (DNA): TGTGCCAGCAGCCTCGACGCCTCCCAGCCCCAGCATTTT. This chain uses TRBV9 with TRBJ1-5, with D unclear. There are 13 residues in the CDR3. V dropped 4 bases and J dropped 7 bases, with 12 bases sitting between them. In germline, CDR1 is SGDLS, CDR2 YYNGEE.

The chain employs TRBV7-9 and TRBJ2-6; D remains ambiguous. V lost 1 base, J lost 2 bases, and 9 bases lay in between. Looked up from germline, CDR1 is SEHNR and CDR2 is FQNEAQ (reference sequence). This CDR3 is built from 16 residues. The CDR3 DNA sequence: TGTGCCAGCAGCTTAGATGGGGTAACTGGGGCCAACGTCCTGACTTTC. Translation gives CASSLDGVTGANVLTF.

This clonotype has just a few counts. V and J are TRBV9 and TRBJ1-1; D might be TRBD1 (5 bases). The CDR3 has 14 residues. The V end was cut by 0 bases, the J end by 8 bases, with 14 bases between. Germline CDR1 SGDLS, CDR2 YYNGEE. The CDR3 loop is CASSVDIGEAEAFF. The DNA of the CDR3 is TGTGCCAGCAGCGTAGATATAGGGGAGGCAGAAGCTTTCTTT. Supplemented by reference TRBV9 and TRBJ1-1, the full variable domain reads DSGVTQTPKHLITATGQRVTLRCSPRSGDLSVYWYQQSLDQGLQFLIQYYNGEERAKGNILERFSAQQFPDLHSELNLSSLELGDSALYFCASSVDIGEAEAFFGQGTRLTVV.

This chain uses TRBV3-1 with TRBJ2-1; 14 bases align to TRBD2. The CDR3 has 18 residues. The germline V gene has CDR1 LGHDT and CDR2 YNNKEL (reference sequence). The V segment lost 1 base and the J segment 8 bases; nucleotides outside the gene matches: 10. The CDR3 coding sequence is TGTGCCAGCAGCCAAGGTCATATCGGACTAGCGGGGGGCCATGAGCAGTTCTTC. This sequence encodes CASSQGHIGLAGGHEQFF.

The CDR3 bases are TGCGCCAGCAGCCATGCGCAGGGGATAGCGGGAGAGACAGATACGCAGTATTTT. This gives the protein CASSHAQGIAGETDTQYF. The chain joins TRBV4-1 to TRBJ2-3; the match to TRBD2 covers 9 bases. Per germline, CDR1 MGHRA and CDR2 YSYEKL. Unmatched junction bases numbered 13, after V lost 3 bases and J lost 3 bases. This CDR3 contains 18 residues.

The gene calls are TRBV29-1 and TRBJ2-5; D remains unclear. Per the germline V gene, CDR1 is SQVTM and CDR2 is ANQGSEA. V lost 6 bases and J 8 bases, leaving 10 bases between the germline ends. The CDR3 is made up of 10 amino acids. In nucleotides, the CDR3 is TGCAGCGTGGCGGATACTACCCAGTACTTC. The encoded protein is CSVADTTQYF. The full variable domain, with the rest looked up from reference TRBV29-1 and TRBJ2-5, is SAVISQKPSRDICQRGTSLTIQCQVDSQVTMMFWYRQQPGQSLTLIATANQGSEATYESGFVIDKFPISRPNLTFSTLTVSNMSPEDSSIYLCSVADTTQYFGPGTRLLVL.

V is TRBV13 and J is TRBJ2-5; TRBD1 agrees at 9 bases. V dropped 4 bases and J dropped 2; count of bases not matched to a gene: 8. The CDR3 is 16 residues long. From germline, CDR1 is PRHDT and CDR2 FYEKMQ (reference sequence). CDR3 bases: TGTGCCAGCAGCTACCGGACAGGGGCTGTTCAAGAGACCCAGTACTTC. This sequence encodes CASSYRTGAVQETQYF.

The chain employs TRBV28 and TRBJ2-7; D gene uncertain. Germline V gives CDR1 MDHEN, CDR2 SYDVKM. The CDR3 sequence is 14 residues long. Trimming removed 5 bases at V and 0 bases at J, with 11 bases between. CDR3 nucleotides: TGTGCCAGCAGTCTTCGCCTGAGCTCCTACGAGCAGTACTTC. Amino acids: CASSLRLSSYEQYF.